This TCR beta chain was documented in a study of T-cell reconstitution after alpha-beta-depleted transplantation in children. Unique molecular identifiers featured in how the TCRbeta library was prepared. TCRdb reprocessed the PCR reads via MiXCR and lists one record per CDR3 protein. The sample lists 500,000 or so distinct CDR3 sequences, 32% occurring once. With V trimmed by 7 bases and J by 0 bases, 11 bases remained unmatched. Germline V gene lookup returns CDR1 SQVTM and CDR2 ANQGSEA. This CDR3 contains 17 residues. This clonotype was picked up a small number of times. Material: PBMCs from the stem cell graft donor, obtained from the stem cell graft. V usage is TRBV29-1 and J usage is TRBJ2-4, with TRBD1 identical over 11 bases. The source of this sequence is a human donor who donated a stem cell graft to a child with aplastic anemia. The CDR3 sequence is CSATGTGGLSAKNIQYF. CDR3 nucleotide sequence: TGCAGCGCTACCGGGACAGGGGGGTTATCAGCCAAAAACATTCAGTACTTC.